These 18 T cell receptor beta chains were all obtained from the same sample, sequenced in a study of graft-versus-host responses after intestinal transplantation. Tissue from the graft was processed to free its intraepithelial and lamina propria lymphocytes. Profiling relied on immunoSEQ multiplex PCR, and the TCRdb table lists in-frame clones only, not all of them. The sample shows approximately 16,000 clones, roughly 60% of them seen only once. The source material was ileum tissue, sampled 524 days after transplant. These receptors were obtained from a human patient who received an intestinal transplant, so some T cells may come from the graft donor.

The chain couples TRBV11-2 to TRBJ1-1; the D gene is possibly TRBD1 (6 bases). The CDR3 is 16 residues long. CDR1 and CDR2 (germline): SGHAT, FQNNGV. Trimming removed 1 base from V and 0 bases from J, with 12 bases in between. The CDR3 here is CASSLARQAMNTEAFF. The CDR3 coding sequence is TGTGCCAGCAGCTTAGCCAGACAGGCTATGAACACTGAAGCTTTCTTT.

This clone was seen only a few times. This chain connects TRBV7-2 to TRBJ2-7; D uncertain. The CDR3 is 12 amino acids. Trimming cost V 1 base and J 5 bases, with 6 bases left between them. CDR1 is SGHTA and CDR2 is FQGNSA in the germline V gene. CDR3 DNA sequence: TGTGCCAGCAGCTTAGTCCCTCACGAGCAGTACTTC. As protein: CASSLVPHEQYF.

This clone is medium-sized within its sample. This chain connects TRBV2 to TRBJ1-5, with 8 bases aligning to TRBD1. V was clipped by 4 bases and J by 4 bases; unmatched bases: 6. CDR3 size: 15 residues. The germline V gene encodes CDR1 SNHLY and CDR2 FYNNEI. CDR3 nucleotides: TGTGCCAGCAGTGTTCGGACAGGGCCAAATCAGCCCCAGCATTTT. It is translated as CASSVRTGPNQPQHF.

This clone was seen only a few times. The rearrangement joins TRBV6-5 to TRBJ1-6; D remains unclear. V was trimmed by 6 bases and J by 5 bases, leaving 14 bases between them. The CDR3 is 15 residues long. CDR1 is MNHEY, CDR2 SVGAGI, per germline. The CDR3 DNA reads as TGTGCCAGCAGAGACGGACTGCGTCATAATTCACCCCTCCACTTT. Translation gives CASRDGLRHNSPLHF.

This clone was recorded once. The chain employs TRBV5-4 and TRBJ2-7; 8 nucleotides line up with TRBD1. The CDR3 covers 15 residues. Germline loops: CDR1 SGHNT, CDR2 YYREEE (reference sequence). V gave up 5 bases and J gave up 2 bases; unmatched junction bases: 9. The CDR3 reads CASSLPGTGTYEQYF. The CDR3 DNA reads as TGTGCCAGCAGTTTGCCCGGGACAGGAACCTACGAGCAGTACTTC.

The rearrangement joins TRBV19 to TRBJ1-2; tentative D call: TRBD1 (6 bases). Germline values: CDR1 LNHDA, CDR2 SQIVND (reference sequence). V was pared by 10 bases and J by 4 bases, with 16 bases between. CDR3 length equals 13 residues. The CDR3 DNA sequence: TGTGCCACCAAAGGGGGAGGGAGCTATGGCTACACCTTC. Its translation: CATKGGGSYGYTF.

For the CDR3, the DNA is TGTGCCAGCAGCTTAACGGGGTACTCCTACAATGAGCAGTTCTTC. This codes for CASSLTGYSYNEQFF. The rearrangement uses TRBV7-2 and TRBJ2-1, with D perhaps matching TRBD2 (5 bases). CDR3 length equals 15 residues. Germline CDR1 and CDR2: SGHTA and FQGNSA. Trimming cost V 2 bases and J 0 bases, with 8 bases left between them.

There are a few counts of this clone. This chain joins TRBV6-5 and TRBJ1-1; 8 nucleotides align to TRBD1. After removal of 7 bases from V and 4 bases from J, the junction contained 8 bases not matched to a gene. Germline-derived CDR1 and CDR2 are MNHEY and SVGAGI. This CDR3 spans 14 amino acids. The CDR3 DNA follows: TGTGCCAGCATTATGGACAGGGCGAGCACTGAAGCTTTCTTT. It encodes CASIMDRASTEAFF.

The chain carries TRBV6-1 and TRBJ2-1, with D perhaps matching TRBD2 (7 bases). V shed 3 bases and J shed 8 bases, with 17 bases lying between them. The germline V gene has CDR1 MNHNS and CDR2 SASEGT. There are 15 residues in the CDR3. As DNA, the CDR3 is TGTGCCAGCAGTGACCGGGGGGCCAGTTGGGATGAGCAGTTCTTC. Translated, it gives CASSDRGASWDEQFF.

The CDR3 DNA sequence: TGTGCCAGCAGCTTGGGACAGGATCAGCCCCAGCATTTT. Translated, it gives CASSLGQDQPQHF. The rearrangement uses TRBV5-4 and TRBJ1-5; maybe TRBD1 (6 bases). Per germline, CDR1 SGHNT and CDR2 YYREEE (reference sequence). The V end was cut by 0 bases, the J end by 5 bases, with 6 bases between. The CDR3 contains 13 residues.

The rearrangement joins TRBV4-3 to TRBJ1-1; 9 bases align to TRBD1. From germline, CDR1 is LGHNA and CDR2 YSLEER. The CDR3 loop spans 14 amino acids. J lost 6 bases, V lost 4 bases, and 6 bases had no gene match. This CDR3 is CASSPATGGSEAFF. The CDR3 region has the DNA TGCGCCAGCAGCCCAGCAACAGGGGGCTCTGAAGCTTTCTTT.

V is TRBV30 and J is TRBJ2-7; no clear D gene. The CDR3 covers 13 residues. Looked up from germline, CDR1 is GTSNPN and CDR2 is SVGIG (reference sequence). Trimming took 0 bases from V and 3 from J, leaving 9 bases between them. The CDR3 coding sequence is TGTGCCTGGAGTGTACAGCTTATCTACGAGCAGTACTTC. Its translation is CAWSVQLIYEQYF.

The rearrangement joins TRBV13 to TRBJ2-1; 8 bases align to TRBD1. The CDR3 consists of 16 residues. In germline, CDR1 is PRHDT, CDR2 FYEKMQ (reference sequence). After removal of 0 bases from V and 0 bases from J, the junction contained 1 base not matched to a gene. DNA for the CDR3: TGTGCCAGCAGCTTAGGGACAGGGGACTCCTACAATGAGCAGTTCTTC. This sequence encodes CASSLGTGDSYNEQFF.

This rearrangement joins TRBV27 to TRBJ2-3; TRBD1 agrees at 7 bases. Germline-derived CDR1 and CDR2 are MNHEY and SMNVEV (reference sequence). CDR3 size: 14 residues. Trimming took 6 bases from V and 4 from J; bases not matched to a gene: 7. The CDR3 coding sequence is TGTGCCAGCAGCCGGGACAGATATCCAGATACGCAGTATTTT. Translated: CASSRDRYPDTQYF.

There are a few counts of this clone. The chain links TRBV27 to TRBJ1-1, with 7 bases matching TRBD1. There are 16 residues in the CDR3. CDR1 is MNHEY, CDR2 SMNVEV, per germline (reference sequence). The J segment lost 0 bases and the V segment lost 3 bases, leaving 7 bases of the junction unmatched. In DNA form, the CDR3 reads TGTGCCAGCAGTTTTGCAGGGGGTTCAATGAACACTGAAGCTTTCTTT. Residues: CASSFAGGSMNTEAFF.

This sequence joins TRBV4-3 and TRBJ1-4; D gene unclear. The CDR3 has 15 residues. V gave up 0 bases and J gave up 7 bases, with 12 bases separating them. Germline V gives CDR1 LGHNA, CDR2 YSLEER. CDR3 residues: CASSQDREGAEKLFF. The CDR3, as DNA: TGCGCCAGCAGCCAAGATCGGGAAGGAGCTGAAAAACTGTTTTTT.

The chain joins TRBV27 to TRBJ1-6; no firm D call. Germline loops: CDR1 MNHEY, CDR2 SMNVEV (reference sequence). The CDR3 is 12 residues long. The germline V and J ends were trimmed by 3 bases and 7 bases, with 4 bases remaining between them. The CDR3 DNA reads as TGTGCCAGCAGTTTGAGAAATTCACCCCTCCACTTT. It translates to CASSLRNSPLHF.

The rearrangement links TRBV7-9 to TRBJ1-6; TRBD1 might be the D (5 bases). In germline, CDR1 is SEHNR, CDR2 FQNEAQ (reference sequence). The V end was cut by 0 bases, the J end by 9 bases, with 15 bases between. This CDR3 comprises 16 residues. The CDR3 sequence is CASSLAGLGGSSPLHF. CDR3 DNA: TGTGCCAGCAGCTTAGCTGGACTCGGGGGAAGTTCACCCCTCCACTTT.